This T cell receptor (beta chain) was documented in a study of T cells in Graves' hyperthyroidism and ophthalmopathy. Overall study results and limits: The model predicted ophthalmopathy a median about 6.6 months before onset.

Note on this clonotype: Its antigen is not known.

RNA transcripts were the template for amplifying TCR beta CDR3 regions. HTBI primers were employed in a first-round RT-PCR of the TCR CDR3. TCRdb recomputed calls from the multiplex PCR reads with MiXCR, one row per CDR3 protein. Among more than 550,000 distinct CDR3 sequences listed, approximately 15% were seen once. The hyperthyroidism patients had all been newly diagnosed, and their disease duration was under 2 months. Their ages ranged from 18 to 65 years. It was approximately 9.7 ml of fresh peripheral blood that supplied the PBMCs. The sample consisted of blood. The source is a man aged 45-65 years with Graves' hyperthyroidism.

For the CDR3, the DNA is TGTGCCAGCAGTTTCTCGGGGGGTTCGAACACCGGGGAGCTGTTTTTT. Translating it yields CASSFSGGSNTGELFF. The chain has TRBV28 and TRBJ2-2; TRBD2 matches at 7 bases. Trimming removed 3 bases from V and 0 bases from J; junction bases left unmatched: 4. The CDR3 runs 16 residues. Germline V CDR1 and CDR2: MDHEN, SYDVKM.